Reported below is one T cell receptor beta chain. The antigen is unknown. Indicated treatment: oral pan-JAK inhibitor, 5-10 mg twice daily. As the sequencing template, cDNA was produced by extracting RNA and reverse transcribing it. Using immunoSEQ multiplex PCR, the repertoire was profiled, and TCRdb retains in-frame clones only, with some absent. The sample holds about 220,000 clones; about 57% are singletons and the top ten take more than 1.5%. These data come from a study of CD8+ T cells in alopecia areata. The ends were cut back, 3 bases at V and 1 base at J, with 13 bases in the middle. CDR3 length: 15 amino acids. The germline V gene has CDR1 SGHRS and CDR2 YFSETQ. Study outcomes and limitations: Mice gave a clearer picture of TCR sharing than patients did, possibly for HLA-related reasons.

This sample comprised CD4+ T cells sorted from blood, obtained at week 4, from a patient treated with tofacitinib. The receptor's source is a human donor with alopecia areata. The rearrangement uses TRBV5-1 and TRBJ1-1; tentatively, D is TRBD1 (5 bases). The CDR3 spells CASSSRGRTNTEAFF. The CDR3 DNA reads as TGCGCCAGCAGCTCGAGGGGCAGAACGAACACTGAAGCTTTCTTT.